Each of the 12 T cell receptor beta chains below was sequenced from the same sample in a study of blood T cell repertoires in COVID-19. Data came from immunoSEQ multiplex PCR; TCRdb stores just in-frame clones and leaves some out. The sample yields hundreds of thousands of clones, more than 75% seen once. The sample comprised peripheral blood. All receptors derive from a human donor in a cohort sampled during active COVID-19.

This rearrangement joins TRBV2 to TRBJ2-3; unclear D gene. CDR3 size: 14 residues. Germline V gene data show CDR1 as SNHLY and CDR2 as FYNNEI. V lost 5 bases, J lost 2 bases, and 11 bases lay in between. DNA of the CDR3: TGTGCCAGCAGTATAGACTCGTACACAGATACGCAGTATTTT. Translated, it gives CASSIDSYTDTQYF.

This chain joins TRBV19 and TRBJ1-1, with 8 bases identical to TRBD1. CDR1 and CDR2 from the germline V gene are LNHDA and SQIVND (reference sequence). The CDR3 consists of 15 residues. J lost 3 bases, V lost 1 base, and 4 bases had no gene match. CDR3 sequence reads: CASSIAQGADTEAFF. The CDR3 DNA reads TGTGCCAGTAGTATAGCCCAGGGGGCGGACACTGAAGCTTTCTTT.

The chain carries TRBV5-6 and TRBJ1-2; D is perhaps TRBD1 (5 bases). Germline-derived CDR1 and CDR2 are SGHDT and YYEEEE. Trimming removed 1 base at V and 5 bases at J, with 15 bases between. The CDR3 is made up of 15 amino acids. The CDR3 region has the DNA TGTGCCAGCAGCTTGTACGACAGCGATTGGTATGGCTACACCTTC. Its protein product is CASSLYDSDWYGYTF.

This chain links TRBV10-3 with TRBJ2-1; 9 positions match TRBD2. The trim removed 5 bases at V and 5 bases at J, leaving 7 bases unmatched. This CDR3 has 15 amino acids. In germline, CDR1 is ENHRY, CDR2 SYGVKD. Written as DNA, the CDR3 is TGTGCCATCAGTAGCGGGGGGCTGAGTAACAATGAGCAGTTCTTC. It is translated as CAISSGGLSNNEQFF.

The chain recombines TRBV2 with TRBJ1-4; TRBD1 is a possible D gene (5 bases). CDR1 and CDR2 (germline): SNHLY, FYNNEI. This CDR3 region has 16 residues. V was clipped by 3 bases and J by 8 bases, with 19 bases between them. This CDR3 is CASSDGGAGLSEKLFF. CDR3 bases: TGTGCCAGCAGTGACGGCGGGGCCGGGTTAAGCGAAAAACTGTTTTTT.

V is TRBV5-1 and J is TRBJ1-3, with 8 bases matching TRBD1. Unmatched junction bases numbered 6, after V lost 1 base and J lost 6 bases. Germline CDR1 reads SGHRS; CDR2 reads YFSETQ. CDR3 length equals 15 residues. As DNA, the CDR3 is TGCGCCAGCAGCTTGCCAACAGGGGGTGCAAACACCATATATTTT. It encodes CASSLPTGGANTIYF.

This clone was observed at least ten times. CDR3 loop: CASKDRGRTFF. CDR3 DNA: TGTGCCAGCAAGGACAGGGGTCGAACTTTCTTT. J is TRBJ1-1 and V is TRBV6-5; 9 bases are shared with TRBD1. Per the germline V gene, CDR1 is MNHEY and CDR2 is SVGAGI. This CDR3 is built from 11 residues. After removal of 7 bases from V and 12 bases from J, the junction contained 6 bases not matched to a gene.

This clone was observed a single time. CDR3 nucleotides: TGTGCCAGCAGCCAAGGCGGGGGCACAGATACGCAGTATTTT. It translates to CASSQGGGTDTQYF. The chain recombines TRBV16 with TRBJ2-3; possible D gene TRBD2, 6 bases. There are 14 residues in the CDR3. Germline V gene lookup returns CDR1 KGHSY and CDR2 FQNENV. The V and J ends lost 2 bases and 1 base respectively, with 7 bases between them.

The chain carries TRBV6-5 and TRBJ2-7; the match to TRBD1 covers 7 bases. J was trimmed by 3 bases and V by 4 bases; bases with no gene match: 6. From germline, CDR1 is MNHEY and CDR2 SVGAGI. CDR3 length: 14 amino acids. This CDR3 reads CASSSGTESYEQYF. CDR3 DNA: TGTGCCAGCAGTTCCGGGACAGAGAGCTACGAGCAGTACTTC.

The rearrangement joins TRBV6-4 to TRBJ2-3; a possible D gene is TRBD1 (5 bases). The germline V and J ends were trimmed by 6 bases and 0 bases, with 10 bases remaining between them. This CDR3 contains 14 residues. The germline CDR1 and CDR2 sequences are MRHNA and SNTAGT. CDR3 loop: CASSATASTDTQYF. The CDR3 nucleotides read TGTGCCAGCAGCGCGACAGCTAGCACAGATACGCAGTATTTT.

This clone was found once. The rearrangement links TRBV29-1 to TRBJ1-2; 7 nucleotides match TRBD1. The junction had 6 bases not matched to a gene; V was cut back by 5 bases and J by 0 bases. CDR3 size: 14 residues. Looked up from germline, CDR1 is SQVTM and CDR2 is ANQGSEA. CDR3 in amino acids: CSVTPTGSNYGYTF. The CDR3 nucleotides read TGCAGCGTTACGCCGACAGGGTCTAACTATGGCTACACCTTC. The full variable domain, in which reference TRBV29-1 and TRBJ1-2 provide the parts outside the CDR3, is SAVISQKPSRDICQRGTSLTIQCQVDSQVTMMFWYRQQPGQSLTLIATANQGSEATYESGFVIDKFPISRPNLTFSTLTVSNMSPEDSSIYLCSVTPTGSNYGYTFGSGTRLTVV.

This chain joins TRBV7-3 and TRBJ2-1; 9 nucleotides align to TRBD2. Germline CDR1 SGHTA, CDR2 FQGTGA. The ends lost 5 bases at V and 6 bases at J; junction bases unmatched: 20. CDR3 length equals 19 residues. CDR3 sequence (DNA): TGTGCCAGCAGCCCCAGTCCCGGGACTAGCCCCTCATCGCTCAATGAGCAGTTCTTC. This gives the protein CASSPSPGTSPSSLNEQFF.